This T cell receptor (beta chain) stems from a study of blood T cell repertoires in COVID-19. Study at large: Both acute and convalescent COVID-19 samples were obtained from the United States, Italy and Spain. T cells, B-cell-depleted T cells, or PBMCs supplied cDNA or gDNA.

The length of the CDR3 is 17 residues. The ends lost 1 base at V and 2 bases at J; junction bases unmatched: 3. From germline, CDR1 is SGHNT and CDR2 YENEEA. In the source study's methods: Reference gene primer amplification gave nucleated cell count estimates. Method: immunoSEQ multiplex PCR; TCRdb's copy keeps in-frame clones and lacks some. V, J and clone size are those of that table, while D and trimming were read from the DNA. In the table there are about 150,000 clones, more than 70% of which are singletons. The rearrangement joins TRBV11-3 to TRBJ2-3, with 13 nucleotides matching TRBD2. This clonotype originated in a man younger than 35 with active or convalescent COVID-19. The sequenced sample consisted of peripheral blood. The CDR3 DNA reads TGTGCCAGCAGCTTAGGGACTAGCGGGAGTTTCACAGATACGCAGTATTTT. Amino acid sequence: CASSLGTSGSFTDTQYF.